This T cell receptor (beta chain) was captured in a study of blood T cells in healthy people across ages (dated by TCRdb to the mid-2010s). Background on the whole study: In model experiments, template switching captured roughly one uniquely barcoded TCR beta cDNA molecule for every two T cells. The study measured age-related changes in TCR beta repertoire diversity using deep sequencing normalized with unique cDNA molecular identifiers. The donors were divided into four age groups: young (average approximately 17 years), middle-aged (over 35), aged (about 61) and long-lived (more than 75). Donors of different ages were randomly distributed across sequencing lanes to avoid experimental bias. Two additional independent replicas of 1 million unique cDNA reads from the same blood draw were analyzed for two donors (one aged 18 to 30 and one aged 80 or older).

In the case of this clonotype: Its specific antigen is unknown. Base qualities are not at hand, and no much larger clone is one base apart.

Points the paper makes about the study in general: As age increased, observed TCR beta diversity per million T cells dropped in a roughly linear way, and a significant reduction was already evident by age 40. Compared with the aged group, the long-lived group had more naive CD4+ T cells, fewer expanded clones and increased TCR diversity, suggesting age selection. Estimates of total diversity based on one million sequenced T cells were regarded as lower bounds and as underestimates. Observed TCR beta diversity correlated strongly with the percentage of naive T cells measured by flow cytometry. Because donor CMV infection status was unknown, age-related changes in expanded clonotypes were potentially confounded. Because profiling used bulk unsorted PBMCs, naive and antigen-experienced compartments could not be compared conclusively.

CDR1 and CDR2, looked up from the germline V gene, are SQVTM and ANQGSEA. The V end loses 7 bases and the J end loses 10 bases, and a stretch of 17 bases separates them. There are 12 amino acids in the CDR3, from cysteine to phenylalanine inclusive. Only CDR3 DNA remains: 36 bases, in frame from the first base. Systemically healthy Caucasian individuals from Russia, some 36 in total and aged about 6 to 95 years, were included as donors. Around 10 milliliters of peripheral blood were collected from each donor into EDTA-treated Vacutainer tubes. Ficoll-Paque density-gradient centrifugation was used to isolate PBMCs, with at least 6.5 million per sample. Total RNA, at least 6 micrograms per sample, was extracted from PBMCs with Trizol reagent. The percentages of naive CD45RAhigh/CD27high T cells were determined by flow cytometry on a PBMC aliquot from every donor. The protocol used for the library was 5' RACE. For sequencing, an Illumina HiSeq 2500 was employed. The second PCR ran for about 6 to 11 cycles and used a J-beta primer mix along with a sample-barcoded 5' primer. Each TCR beta cDNA molecule received a unique molecular identifier from a template-switch 5' adaptor carrying 12 random nucleotides. Each sample yielded at least 2.5 million CDR3-containing paired-end reads. First-strand cDNA synthesis was performed from all RNA using the Mint cDNA synthesis kit, with priming by a TRBC-specific oligonucleotide. All cDNA was treated with uracil-DNA glycosylase and then went through a first 18-cycle PCR with the universal primers M1SS and BC2_uni_R. On the authors' methods: Each sample was normalized by randomly selecting 1 million high-quality reads, each carrying a distinct molecular identifier. Instead of being binned into consensus sequences, reads with shared molecular identifiers were discarded. MiTCR, run with a Q25 quality threshold and the strictest error-elimination algorithm, handled CDR3 identification, clonotype clustering and error correction. A nonparametric unseen species model using Euler transformation provided a lower-bound estimate of total TCR beta diversity. TCRdb reworked the public reads: Q25 trimming with fastp, MiXCR clone assembly, productive beta chains retained. Rows matching on CDR3 protein sequence are summarized as one entry with the most common DNA and genes. TCRdb, not the original authors, processed these V and J calls. In this sample the table shows more than 650,000 distinct CDR3 sequences, 53% of which occur a single time. The ten largest account for about 38% of the sample.

Sample: blood. This receptor chain uses TRBV29-1 and TRBJ2-1; a weak D assignment points to TRBD1 (6 bases agree). This TCR derives from an elderly man in good health. The bases read TGCAGCGCCGAACAGGGATCGGAGGAGCAGTTCTTC. Translated, this gives CSAEQGSEEQFF.